This TCR beta chain is drawn from a study of cytomegalovirus exposure and HLA in healthy donors. PCR was performed using 60 Vbeta and 13 Jbeta primers. TCRdb keeps only in-frame clones here, not all; method: immunoSEQ multiplex PCR. This sample has 150,000 to 200,000 clones, with roughly 71% found just once. Trimming stripped 3 bases from V and 0 bases from J, with 14 bases between. There are 16 residues in the CDR3. From germline, CDR1 is KGHSH and CDR2 LQKENI. The sequencing sample was made of PBMCs. The receptor was derived from a woman aged 50 to 60 in good health and CMV-seropositive. This chain uses TRBV18 with TRBJ1-2, with D tentatively TRBD1 (6 bases). This CDR3 is CASSPLGQKANYGYTF. CDR3 coding DNA: TGTGCCAGCTCACCCTTGGGACAAAAAGCTAACTATGGCTACACCTTC.